The 2 T cell receptor beta chains given below trace back to one sample, sequenced in a study of molecular identifiers for immune sequencing clone quantification (dated by TCRdb to the late 2010s). The library was prepared using PCR. Sequencing instrument: Illumina HiSeq 4000. TCRdb trimmed the raw reads at Q25, called clones with MiXCR and kept productive beta chains. Each entry is one CDR3 protein sequence, shown with its most common DNA and genes. Within this sample are over 600,000 distinct CDR3 sequences, with roughly 21% of them counted one time only. The ten largest clones take up roughly 0.9% of the sample. Sequenced sample: naive CD8+ T cells from blood, with Jurkat cell RNA spiked in. The cell subset or site tag for this specimen amounts to: FACS-sorted CD8+CD4-CCR7+CD45RA+ naive T cells. These receptors originate from a human donor in good health. Some libraries in this study had Jurkat cell RNA spiked in.

This clonotype was detected a few times. This chain joins TRBV5-6 and TRBJ1-2; D gene unclear. The CDR3 has 13 residues. Germline CDR1 and CDR2: SGHDT and YYEEEE. Between the trimmed V and J ends, which lost 0 bases and 6 bases, there was a span of 9 bases. CDR3 protein: CASSLGGNDGYTF. The CDR3 region has the DNA TGTGCCAGCAGCTTGGGGGGAAATGATGGCTACACCTTC.

This clonotype was counted at least ten times. The chain links TRBV6-5 to TRBJ1-1, with 9 bases matching TRBD1. Germline trimming cut 3 bases from V and 5 bases from J; bases unmatched to any gene: 4. CDR1 and CDR2 from the germline V gene are MNHEY and SVGAGI. This CDR3 region has 14 residues. The CDR3 loop is CASSYGQGRTEAFF. CDR3 in DNA: TGTGCCAGCAGTTATGGACAGGGGAGGACTGAAGCTTTCTTT.